This TCR beta chain emerged from a study of shared clonotypes between healthy human individuals (dated by TCRdb to about 2020). Describing the broader study: A couple of women and a few men aged 18 to 49 years were included in the cohort. Per donor, three plates each were used for CD4 naive and CD4 memory, two for CD8 naive, and one for CD8 memory. To estimate repertoire size and how much clonotype sharing occurs between individuals, the study deeply sequenced the blood TCR repertoires of five healthy adults. To increase sequencing depth and limit assay-specific biases, TCR repertoire library preparation and sequencing were carried out by different laboratories using diverse techniques. Between about 0.85 and 9.5 billion PBMCs per donor were obtained by leukapheresis. General study outcomes and caveats: The genetic and exposure-history diversity represented was limited by the small number of donors. Based on pairwise subsampling, the degree of clonotype sharing among donors was expected to be affected by sequencing depth. Only blood was sampled, and tissue TCR repertoires likely differ from those in blood. Rarefaction of sorted-subset datasets indicated incomplete sequencing despite the large sequencing depth. Naive subsets generally had larger estimated clonotype richness than memory subsets. Roughly 5% of naive CD4, approximately 3.7% of naive CD8, about 2.4% of memory CD4, and about 0.4% of memory CD8 clonotypes were shared across a few donors. Clonotypes shared by all four sorted-subset donors showed higher generation probabilities than non-shared clonotypes.

CD8 naive samples consisted of CD45RO-negative cells that were positively selected for CCR7, yielding a CD45RA+CCR7+ population without TemRA cells. The donors were healthy, HIV-negative adults with no recently reported acute infections or vaccinations. Every donor was a Caucasian adult residing in Nashville, Tennessee, USA. After blood collection by leukapheresis, PBMCs were isolated using Ficoll-Histopaque density gradient centrifugation and then cryopreserved in the vapor phase of liquid nitrogen. Purity and quantity of every magnetically sorted T cell population were checked by analytical flow cytometry. From each sorted fraction, genomic DNA was isolated and quantified by UV absorbance on a Nanodrop 2000c. Using the deep immunoSEQ assay, multiplex PCR amplified TCR CDR3 regions from genomic DNA. Extracted genomic DNA from each cell subset was spread evenly across all wells of several immunoSEQ 96-well plates, with each plate serving as a replicate. For sorted subsets, about 220 ng of genomic DNA, equivalent to some 30,000 T cell genomes, went into each replicate PCR. Purified libraries were quantified with a Qubit 3.0 fluorometer, sized on a Bioanalyzer 2100, and re-quantified with the KAPA Library Quantification kit. Each immunoSEQ 96-well plate was sequenced on its own single-read 150-cycle Illumina NextSeq 550 flow cell. The original pipeline was this. Because the immunoSEQ output held only junctional sequences and lacked quality scores, the filtering could not match the filtering applied to full-length reads. To assign V/J genes and CDR3, sequences were annotated against IMGT germline references using PyIR, a Python wrapper for IgBLAST v1.9. Any read was removed if the V/J assignment was weak (E-value above 1e-6), the CDR3 was missing, or the read contained stop codons, out-of-frame junctions, or ambiguous translated residues. A V3J clonotype was defined by an identical inferred V gene, J gene, and CDR3 amino acid sequence. Percentage overlap between repertoires was computed as shared unique clonotypes divided by the size of the smaller repertoire. Richness of each repertoire was evaluated using RTK rarefaction, the Chao1 estimator, and Recon v2.1 estimates of unobserved clonotypes. Generation probabilities were computed with OLGA for all TCRbeta clonotypes obtained by the gDNA method from several donors. Held by TCRdb, this immuneACCESS table contains in-frame sequences only and omits some clones. Under half of the omission traces to an unresolved V gene where checked; the cause of the rest is unknown. D and trimming come from the DNA, and the V and J calls and clone size come from that table. The sample table shows about 610,000 clones, and roughly 96% are seen once. Around 0.1% of the sample lies in the top ten.

Regarding this clone: What this receptor recognizes is not known. Base qualities are missing; no much larger clone stands one base away.

The TCR originated in a woman aged 25-40 years in good health. Input material: naive CD8+ T cells sorted from blood. The cell subset or site label for this specimen denotes: CD45RA+CCR7+.

The bases read TGTGCCAGCAAAACAGGTCGGGAGGCAGAGGGTATTCAGTACTTC. Translation gives CASKTGREAEGIQYF. The rearranged chain carries TRBV28 and TRBJ2-4, with 7 bases in between that match TRBD2. Its CDR3 holds 15 amino acids, cysteine through phenylalanine. Kept here is only the CDR3 DNA, which spans 45 bases and is read in frame from base 1. CDR1 and CDR2 (MDHEN, SYDVKM) derive from the germline V gene. For this chain, trimming is 7 bases at the V end and 10 bases at the J end, and the number of junction bases without a gene match is 16.